This entry describes one TCR beta chain. This record belongs to a study of blood T cell repertoires in COVID-19. The wider study: Samples taken during acute and convalescent COVID-19 were collected in the United States, Italy and Spain. PBMCs, B-cell-depleted T cells, or T cells were the source of the cDNA or gDNA that made up the material.

After removal of 10 bases from V and 4 bases from J, the junction contained 7 bases not matched to a gene. The CDR3 extends over 13 amino acids. Germline CDR1 is ENHRY and CDR2 is SYGVKD. Original analysis: Cell counts per sample came from amplifying reference gene primers. Measured with immunoSEQ multiplex PCR; TCRdb has only the in-frame clones, and not every one. Clone size and V and J calls were adopted from that table, with D and trimming inferred from the DNA. The sample lists 150,000 to 200,000 clones, more than 80% occurring once. Sequencing input: peripheral blood. The receptor comes from a man between 60 and 75 years old with acute or convalescent COVID-19. The gene calls are TRBV10-3 and TRBJ1-5, with TRBD1 identical over 7 bases. CDR3 DNA sequence: TGTGCCAACCGACAGGGCCTAAATCAGCCCCAGCATTTT. As protein: CANRQGLNQPQHF.